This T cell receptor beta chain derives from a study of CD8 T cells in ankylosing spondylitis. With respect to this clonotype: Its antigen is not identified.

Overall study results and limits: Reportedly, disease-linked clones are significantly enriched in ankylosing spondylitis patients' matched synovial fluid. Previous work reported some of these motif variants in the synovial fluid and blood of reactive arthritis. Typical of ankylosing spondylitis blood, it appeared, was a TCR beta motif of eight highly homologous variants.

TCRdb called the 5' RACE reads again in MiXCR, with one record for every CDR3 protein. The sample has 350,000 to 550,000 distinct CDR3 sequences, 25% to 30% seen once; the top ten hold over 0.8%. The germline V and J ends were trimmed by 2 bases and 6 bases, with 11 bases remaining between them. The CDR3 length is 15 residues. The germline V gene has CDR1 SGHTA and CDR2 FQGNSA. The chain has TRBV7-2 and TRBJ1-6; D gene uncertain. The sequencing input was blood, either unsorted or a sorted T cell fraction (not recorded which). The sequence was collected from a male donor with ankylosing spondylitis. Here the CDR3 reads CASSLQGALNSPLHF. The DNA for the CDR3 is TGTGCCAGCAGCTTACAAGGAGCGCTTAATTCACCCCTCCACTTT.